This TCR beta chain was sequenced for a study of T cells expressing NK-cell markers (dated by TCRdb to about 2020). In the study overall: TCR beta-chain repertoires were profiled in sorted CD3+CD56+NKG2C+, CD3+CD56+NKG2C- and CD3+CD56-NKG2C+ T-cell subsets from about 8 donors. Among the eight sequenced donors, only one was HCMV-seronegative, while the other seven were HCMV-seropositive. Randomly selected healthy volunteers, three men and five women, were used as the eight sequenced donors. The libraries were sequenced on Illumina HiSeq 2000/2500, MiSeq or NextSeq, producing 2 x 150 bp reads. The investigation overall reported the following: Those dominant clonotypes were again the most abundant among CD3+CD56-NKG2C+ cells in a few donors, at roughly 25-65%. Whether the expanded NKG2C-expressing T cell clones were specific for HCMV antigens remained unclear. In several donors, the dominant CD3+CD56+NKG2C+ clonotypes ranked among the top 10 CD8+ clonotypes, making up roughly 1.0-7.0% of CD8+ T cells.

The germline V gene yields SGHDN for CDR1 and FVKESK for CDR2. The CDR3 spans 15 residues, from the cysteine through the phenylalanine. Nucleotide data are not available. To note about this clonotype: What this receptor recognizes is not known.

To determine HCMV serostatus, a commercial ELISA kit was used to detect HCMV-specific IgG in serum. Peripheral blood mononuclear cells were isolated from blood by Ficoll density gradient centrifugation. The data were produced on an Illumina HiSeq 2000. The TCR beta cDNA libraries were made using 5'RACE template switching, a step that added both a universal primer site and unique molecular identifiers. cDNA synthesis was primed from the TCR beta constant segment and was followed by two successive PCR amplification steps. Per the authors' processing: Reads were demultiplexed and grouped by UMI with MIGEC, and clonotypes were assembled and quantified with MiTCR. To exclude erroneous sequences, only TCR cDNA sequences supported by at least two reads were retained. The tcR package was used for downstream repertoire analysis, and clonotypes were matched between fractions using CDR3 nucleotide sequence together with V segment. Antigen specificity was annotated against VDJdb with VDJmatch, allowing one amino acid substitution in CDR3. Following TCRdb reprocessing, every CDR3 protein sequence forms one entry, and DNA is not provided. In this record, the V and J calls reflect TCRdb's handling and not the investigators' own analysis. The sample table includes about 460,000 distinct CDR3 sequences. Clones ranked in the top ten supply roughly 1.4% of the sample.

The clonotype originates from a woman in her forties or fifties in good health. Donor details come from another sample of the same person, matched by shared clones. Recombination connected TRBV14 to TRBJ1-3. Specimen: blood T cells: a sorted CD56 or NKG2C T cell subset, CD4+ or CD8+ T cells, or bulk PBMC T cells (not recorded which). Here the CDR3 is given as CASSQLGLGENTIYF. The full variable domain, with segments outside the CDR3 supplied by the reference TRBV14 and TRBJ1-3 proteins, appears as EAGVTQFPSHSVIEKGQTVTLRCDPISGHDNLYWYRRVMGKEIKFLLHFVKESKQDESGMPNNRFLAERTGGTYSTLKVQPAELEDSGVYFCASSQLGLGENTIYFGEGSWLTVV.